The text below deals with one T cell receptor beta chain. These data belong to a study of blood T cell repertoires in COVID-19. In the original workflow: By means of reference gene primer amplification, nucleated cell counts were estimated. The method was immunoSEQ multiplex PCR; TCRdb's version includes in-frame clones alone and lacks a portion of them. The V and J calls and clone size come from that table; D and trimming were worked out from the DNA. The table includes roughly 340,000 clones, approximately 87% detected once. CDR1 and CDR2 (germline): LGHDT, YNNKEL (reference sequence). The CDR3 is made up of 16 amino acids. Trimming removed 5 bases from V and 7 bases from J; junction bases left unmatched: 8.

Material: PBMCs or T cells enriched from blood (not recorded which). The V call is TRBV3-1 (or the pseudogene TRBV3-2), the J call TRBJ2-1; 13 nucleotides line up with TRBD2. The receptor's source is a man aged 40-49 years in a cohort exposed to, infected with or recovered from COVID-19 (not recorded which). The CDR3 DNA is TGTGCCAGCAGCGTTGGACTAGCGGGAGCGAAAAATGAGCAGTTCTTC. It codes for CASSVGLAGAKNEQFF.